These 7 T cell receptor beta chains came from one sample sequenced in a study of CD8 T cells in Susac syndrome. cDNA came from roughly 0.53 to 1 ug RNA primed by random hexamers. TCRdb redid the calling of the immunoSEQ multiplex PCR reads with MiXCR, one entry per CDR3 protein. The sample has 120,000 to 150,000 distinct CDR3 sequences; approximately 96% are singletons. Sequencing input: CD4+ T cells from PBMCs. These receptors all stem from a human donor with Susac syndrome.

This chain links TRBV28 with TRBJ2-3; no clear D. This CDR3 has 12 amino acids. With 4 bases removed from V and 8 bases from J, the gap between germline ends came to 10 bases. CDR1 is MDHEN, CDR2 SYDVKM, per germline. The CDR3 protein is CASSWSARTQYF. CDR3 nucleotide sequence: TGTGCCAGCAGTTGGAGTGCGCGTACGCAGTATTTT. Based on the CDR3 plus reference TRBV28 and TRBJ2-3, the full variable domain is DVKVTQSSRYLVKRTGEKVFLECVQDMDHENMFWYRQDPGLGLRLIYFSYDVKMKEKGDIPEGYSVSREKKERFSLILESASTNQTSMYLCASSWSARTQYFGPGTRLTVL.

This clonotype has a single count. The CDR3 region is CASSTGGTSGTQYF. The CDR3 region has the DNA TGTGCCAGTAGTACCGGGGGGACTAGCGGTACGCAGTATTTT. The genes are TRBV19 and TRBJ2-3; 11 bases are shared with TRBD2. The CDR3 is 14 amino acids. CDR1 and CDR2 from the germline V gene are LNHDA and SQIVND (reference sequence). V dropped 4 bases and J dropped 8; count of bases not matched to a gene: 5. Using reference TRBV19 and TRBJ2-3 for the parts outside the CDR3, the full variable domain is DGGITQSPKYLFRKEGQNVTLSCEQNLNHDAMYWYRQDPGQGLRLIYYSQIVNDFQKGDIAEGYSVSREKKESFPLTVTSAQKNPTAFYLCASSTGGTSGTQYFGPGTRLTVL.

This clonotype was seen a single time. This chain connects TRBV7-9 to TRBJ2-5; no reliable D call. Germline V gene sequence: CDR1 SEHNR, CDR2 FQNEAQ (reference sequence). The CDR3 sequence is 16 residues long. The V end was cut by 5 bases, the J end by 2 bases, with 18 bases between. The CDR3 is CASSPGLSWEQETQYF. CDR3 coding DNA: TGTGCCAGCAGCCCCGGGCTTAGCTGGGAACAAGAGACCCAGTACTTC.

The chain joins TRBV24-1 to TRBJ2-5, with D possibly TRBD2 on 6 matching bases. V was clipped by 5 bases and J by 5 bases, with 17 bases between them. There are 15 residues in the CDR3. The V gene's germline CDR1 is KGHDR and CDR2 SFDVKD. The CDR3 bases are TGTGCCACCAGTGGGGCGGGGAGTCGAACGGAGACCCAGTACTTC. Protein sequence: CATSGAGSRTETQYF.

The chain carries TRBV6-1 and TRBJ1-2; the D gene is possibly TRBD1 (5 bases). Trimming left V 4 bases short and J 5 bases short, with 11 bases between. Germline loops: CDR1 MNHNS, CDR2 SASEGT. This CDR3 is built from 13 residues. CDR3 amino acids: CASSGDSGYGYTF. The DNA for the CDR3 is TGTGCCAGCAGTGGAGACAGTGGATATGGCTACACCTTC.

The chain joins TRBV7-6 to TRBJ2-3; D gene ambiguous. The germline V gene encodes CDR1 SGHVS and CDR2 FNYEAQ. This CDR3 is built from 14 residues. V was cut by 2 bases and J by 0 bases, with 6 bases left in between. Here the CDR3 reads CASSLQDSTDTQYF. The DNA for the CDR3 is TGTGCCAGCAGCTTACAGGATAGCACAGATACGCAGTATTTT.

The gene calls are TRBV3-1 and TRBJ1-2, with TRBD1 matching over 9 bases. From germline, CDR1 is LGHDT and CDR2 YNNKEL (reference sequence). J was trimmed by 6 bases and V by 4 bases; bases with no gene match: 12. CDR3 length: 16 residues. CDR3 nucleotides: TGTGCCAGCAGCCCCGCGGGGACAGGGTCTCGAAATGGCTACACCTTC. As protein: CASSPAGTGSRNGYTF.